A selection of T cell receptor beta chains follows, all from one sample in a study of blood T cells in healthy people across ages. TCRdb re-analysed the 5' RACE reads in MiXCR, keeping a single row per CDR3 protein. The sample contains 850,000 or so distinct CDR3 sequences, 25% to 35% of which appear only once. The specimen sequenced was blood. These receptors were taken from a woman of 80 years or more in good health. CDR3s include the opening cysteine and the closing phenylalanine or tryptophan. D genes are given only for firm matches. Size is omitted from some rows. Given values are once, few, many or a class for expanded clones.

v_gene	j_gene	abundance	d_gene	CDR3aa	CDR3nt
TRBV2	TRBJ2-7	NA	NA	CASREPYRNEQYF	TGTGCCAGCAGAGAACCCTACCGTAATGAGCAGTACTTC
TRBV27	TRBJ2-1	many	NA	CASSLWHSRGRTGDSYNEQFF	TGTGCCAGCAGTTTATGGCACAGTAGGGGGCGAACGGGGGACTCCTACAATGAGCAGTTCTTC
TRBV2	TRBJ2-3	few	TRBD1	CASRRGPTSDTQYF	TGTGCCAGCAGAAGGGGGCCCACTTCAGATACGCAGTATTTT
TRBV7-2	TRBJ1-5	few	TRBD1	CASSSGTGVQPQHF	TGTGCCAGCAGCTCCGGGACAGGGGTTCAGCCCCAGCATTTT
TRBV18	TRBJ1-3	NA	NA	CASSPPAGNTIYF	TGTGCCAGCTCACCACCGGCAGGAAACACCATATATTTT
TRBV12-3/TRBV12-4	TRBJ2-3	few	NA	CASGSGVSTDAQYF	TGTGCCAGCGGGTCAGGGGTGAGCACAGATGCGCAGTATTTT
TRBV18	TRBJ1-4	NA	NA	CASHSGLSEKLFF	TGTGCCAGCCACTCAGGGTTGAGTGAAAAACTGTTTTTT
TRBV30	TRBJ1-4	NA	NA	CAWSVQISEKLFF	TGTGCCTGGAGTGTACAGATTAGTGAAAAACTGTTTTTT
TRBV12-3/TRBV12-4	TRBJ1-5	NA	NA	CASSLSGLSNQPQHF	TGTGCCAGCAGTTTGTCAGGACTTAGCAATCAGCCCCAGCATTTT
TRBV28	TRBJ2-7	NA	TRBD1	CASSLRGTGGHEQYF	TGTGCCAGCAGTTTAAGGGGGACAGGGGGGCACGAGCAGTACTTC
TRBV20-1	TRBJ2-5	many	NA	CSATNRVYWEETQYF	TGCAGTGCTACTAACAGGGTCTATTGGGAAGAGACCCAGTACTTC
TRBV7-2	TRBJ1-5	few	NA	CASSPDRLSRQPQHF	TGTGCCAGCAGCCCTGACAGGCTATCACGTCAGCCCCAGCATTTT
TRBV12-3/TRBV12-4	TRBJ2-2	few	NA	CASSLIVGYNTGELFF	TGTGCCAGCAGTTTAATCGTGGGGTATAACACCGGGGAGCTGTTTTTT
TRBV20-1	TRBJ1-2	many	TRBD1	CSAGTGVRDGYTF	TGCAGTGCCGGAACAGGGGTCAGAGATGGCTACACCTTC
TRBV7-2	TRBJ2-3	NA	TRBD2	CASSLTSGGTYTDTQYF	TGTGCCAGCAGCTTGACTAGCGGGGGGACCTACACAGATACGCAGTATTTT
TRBV6-1	TRBJ2-7	NA	NA	CASSEANGPYEQYF	TGTGCCAGCAGTGAAGCGAACGGACCCTACGAGCAGTACTTC
TRBV7-6	TRBJ2-5	NA	NA	CASSPQAVSETQYF	TGTGCCAGCAGCCCCCAGGCGGTTTCGGAGACCCAGTACTTC
TRBV29-1	TRBJ1-2	few	NA	CSVEGGQRYGYTF	TGCAGCGTGGAGGGGGGACAACGCTATGGCTACACCTTC
TRBV6-2/TRBV6-3	TRBJ2-6	many	NA	CASSYLEGRQGANVLTF	TGTGCCAGCAGTTACCTAGAAGGGCGGCAGGGGGCCAACGTCCTGACTTTC
TRBV4-3	TRBJ2-3	NA	NA	CASSQDVGDTQYF	TGCGCCAGCAGCCAAGATGTAGGGGATACGCAGTATTTT
TRBV3-1	TRBJ1-5	NA	NA	CASSQGGADNQPQHF	TGTGCCAGCAGCCAAGGGGGGGCAGACAATCAGCCCCAGCATTTT
TRBV25-1	TRBJ2-2	NA	TRBD1	CASSGATGAITGELFF	TGTGCCAGCAGTGGGGCTACAGGGGCTATCACCGGGGAGCTGTTTTTT
TRBV6-2/TRBV6-3	TRBJ2-7	NA	TRBD1	CASSKGQAVYEQYF	TGTGCCAGCAGCAAAGGACAGGCGGTCTACGAGCAGTACTTC
TRBV5-1	TRBJ2-2	few	TRBD1	CASSLQGVDTGELFF	TGCGCCAGCAGCCTACAGGGGGTGGACACCGGGGAGCTGTTTTTT
TRBV6-4	TRBJ2-3	NA	NA	CASSDSGFRGTDTQYF	TGTGCCAGCAGTGACTCAGGCTTTCGAGGCACAGATACGCAGTATTTT
TRBV12-3/TRBV12-4	TRBJ2-3	NA	NA	CASSSGSAETDAQYF	TGTGCCAGCAGCTCAGGGAGCGCCGAAACAGATGCGCAGTATTTT
TRBV19	TRBJ1-2	NA	TRBD1	CASKPDRAYGYTF	TGTGCCAGTAAGCCGGACAGGGCCTATGGCTACACCTTC
TRBV3-1	TRBJ1-1	few	NA	CASSQGTQGTEAFF	TGTGCCAGCAGCCAAGGGACCCAAGGGACTGAAGCTTTCTTT
TRBV11-2	TRBJ1-6	few	NA	CASSLSPGNYNSPLHF	TGTGCCAGCAGCTTAAGTCCAGGGAACTATAATTCACCCCTCCACTTT
TRBV10-3	TRBJ2-2	NA	TRBD1	CAIKEDRGLSNTGELFF	TGTGCCATCAAAGAGGACAGGGGGTTGTCGAACACCGGGGAGCTGTTTTTT
TRBV9	TRBJ2-5	NA	NA	CASSVLGVETQYF	TGTGCCAGCAGCGTACTAGGGGTGGAGACCCAGTACTTC
TRBV4-3	TRBJ2-2	NA	TRBD1	CASSQWGGQGPGELFF	TGCGCCAGCAGCCAGTGGGGGGGACAGGGCCCCGGGGAGCTGTTTTTT
TRBV14	TRBJ2-3	NA	TRBD1	CASSQTRQGAGADTQYF	TGTGCCAGCAGCCAAACCCGACAGGGGGCGGGAGCAGATACGCAGTATTTT
TRBV6-4	TRBJ2-7	NA	NA	CASRNSDRYYEQYF	TGTGCCAGCAGGAACTCCGACAGGTACTACGAGCAGTACTTC
TRBV7-2	TRBJ2-7	NA	NA	CASSLGGREIQYF	TGTGCCAGCAGCTTAGGGGGGCGAGAGATCCAGTACTTC
TRBV7-2	TRBJ2-5	few	NA	CASSPSGLFPNEQYF	TGTGCCAGCAGCCCCTCGGGGCTTTTTCCCAATGAGCAGTACTTC
TRBV7-2	TRBJ2-7	many	NA	CASSSPPQYEQYF	TGTGCCAGCAGCTCGCCCCCGCAATACGAGCAGTACTTC
TRBV6-1	TRBJ1-2	many	TRBD1	CASSPTGDRGYTF	TGTGCCAGCAGTCCCACAGGGGATCGTGGCTACACCTTC
TRBV7-9	TRBJ1-1	many	NA	CASSPGRDTEAFF	TGTGCCAGCAGCCCCGGGAGGGACACTGAAGCTTTCTTT
TRBV6-2/TRBV6-3	TRBJ2-1	many	TRBD1	CASSYGTVDNEQFF	TGTGCCAGCAGTTACGGGACAGTAGACAATGAGCAGTTCTTC
TRBV6-2/TRBV6-3	TRBJ2-4	many	TRBD2	CASSYSRLAGGRYIQYF	TGTGCCAGCAGTTACTCCCGGCTAGCGGGGGGGCGGTACATTCAGTACTTC
TRBV3-1	TRBJ2-3	many	NA	CASSPSLGGRQYF	TGTGCCAGCAGCCCCTCACTAGGGGGAAGGCAGTATTTT
TRBV6-1	TRBJ2-1	few	TRBD1	CATSIRDRTYNEQFF	TGTGCCACCTCCATCCGGGACAGGACCTACAATGAGCAGTTCTTC
TRBV20-1	TRBJ2-3	NA	NA	CSARPPDTDTQYF	TGCAGTGCCCGACCTCCGGACACAGATACGCAGTATTTT
TRBV29-1	TRBJ1-2	many	TRBD1	CSAESDRGQGYTF	TGCAGCGCTGAATCGGACAGGGGGCAAGGCTACACCTTC
TRBV6-1	TRBJ2-7	many	TRBD2	CASSDRYPSGAHEQYF	TGTGCCAGCAGTGATAGGTATCCTAGCGGGGCCCACGAGCAGTACTTC
TRBV20-1	TRBJ2-1	few	TRBD2	CSAREVASGGAKQFF	TGCAGTGCTAGAGAGGTGGCTAGCGGGGGTGCTAAGCAGTTCTTC
TRBV7-9	TRBJ1-1	NA	NA	CASLGRQNTEAFF	TGTGCCAGCCTTGGGAGACAGAACACTGAAGCTTTCTTT
TRBV7-2	TRBJ1-1	many	NA	CASSSRSEAFF	TGTGCCAGCAGCTCTAGATCGGAAGCTTTCTTT
TRBV20-1	TRBJ1-6	few	NA	CSASSVLNSPLHF	TGCAGTGCTTCGAGTGTGCTGAATTCACCCCTCCACTTT
TRBV7-2	TRBJ1-1	NA	NA	CASSNSGTYMNTEAFF	TGTGCCAGCAGCAACTCCGGGACATACATGAACACTGAAGCTTTCTTT
TRBV19	TRBJ2-2	NA	NA	CASSLKGNTGELFF	TGTGCCAGTAGCCTCAAGGGGAACACCGGGGAGCTGTTTTTT